Shown below are 18 T cell receptor beta chains from a single sample sequenced in a study of blood T cell repertoires in COVID-19. Method: immunoSEQ multiplex PCR; TCRdb's copy keeps in-frame clones and lacks some. This sample has 400,000 to 550,000 clones; approximately 90% occur once, and the top ten carry nearly 2%. Material: PBMCs or T cells enriched from blood (not recorded which). These receptors were taken from a woman younger than 35 with acute COVID-19.

The rearrangement links TRBV10-3 to TRBJ2-3; D may be TRBD1 (6 bases). Germline-derived CDR1 and CDR2 are ENHRY and SYGVKD. V lost 3 bases to trimming and J lost 0 bases, with 7 bases between them. CDR3 length equals 14 residues. As DNA, the CDR3 is TGTGCCATCAGTGACAGGGGAAGCACAGATACGCAGTATTTT. It specifies CAISDRGSTDTQYF.

The rearrangement links TRBV7-3 to TRBJ1-5, with a possible D match to TRBD1 (6 bases). The CDR3 is made up of 19 amino acids. V gave up 0 bases and J gave up 4 bases, with 22 bases separating them. The germline gives CDR1 SGHTA, CDR2 FQGTGA. CDR3 residues: CASSLTERGAIDPNQPQHF. CDR3 bases: TGTGCCAGCAGCTTAACGGAACGGGGGGCTATCGACCCTAATCAGCCCCAGCATTTT.

This chain links TRBV12-3 or TRBV12-4 with TRBJ2-7, with 7 positions matching TRBD1. The length of the CDR3 is 12 residues. Trimming cost V 3 bases and J 5 bases; bases outside gene matches: 1. The CDR3 here is CASSFDRDEQYF. In DNA, the CDR3 is TGTGCCAGCAGTTTCGACAGGGACGAGCAGTACTTC.

This chain joins TRBV27 and TRBJ2-1; maybe TRBD1 (5 bases). The V gene's germline CDR1 is MNHEY and CDR2 SMNVEV (reference sequence). This CDR3 has 14 amino acids. Deletions cut 5 bases from V and 5 bases from J, with 13 bases between. CDR3 region: CASSRQGSDNEQFF. DNA of the CDR3: TGTGCCAGCAGTAGGCAGGGTTCGGACAATGAGCAGTTCTTC.

This clone turned up a few times. The chain carries TRBV13 and TRBJ2-7; D is ambiguous. The CDR3 covers 15 residues. V lost 5 bases, J lost 2 bases, and 16 bases lay in between. CDR1 and CDR2 (germline): PRHDT, FYEKMQ (reference sequence). The CDR3 DNA reads as TGTGCCAGCAGCCCGATGGGCCCGTTCGCCTACGAGCAGTACTTC. It is translated as CASSPMGPFAYEQYF.

This clone has more than one count but fewer than ten. The V call is TRBV6-5, the J call TRBJ2-2; 10 positions agree with TRBD1. The CDR3 is 15 residues long. Looked up from germline, CDR1 is MNHEY and CDR2 is SVGAGI. V lost 6 bases, J lost 3 bases, and 4 bases stayed unmatched. CDR3 amino acids: CASRVTGGHTGELFF. DNA for the CDR3: TGTGCCAGCAGAGTGACAGGGGGCCACACCGGGGAGCTGTTTTTT.

The rearrangement links TRBV10-1 to TRBJ2-1, with a tentative D call TRBD2 (5 bases). Looked up from germline, CDR1 is WNHNN and CDR2 is SYGVQD (reference sequence). Deletions cut 5 bases from V and 9 bases from J, with 20 bases between. There are 15 residues in the CDR3. The CDR3 sequence is CASSSGKGEWSEQFF. CDR3 nucleotide sequence: TGCGCCAGCAGTAGCGGAAAGGGAGAGTGGAGTGAGCAGTTCTTC.

This rearrangement joins TRBV2 to TRBJ2-1; D is perhaps TRBD2 (5 bases). Germline lookup yields CDR1 SNHLY and CDR2 FYNNEI. The CDR3 loop spans 14 amino acids. Trimming cost V 7 bases and J 6 bases, with 16 bases left between them. As DNA, the CDR3 is TGTGCCAGCAAAGAGGGCCTTATCCTCAATGAGCAGTTCTTC. Its translation: CASKEGLILNEQFF.

The chain combines TRBV6-4 with TRBJ1-1; no definite D call. Germline CDR1 and CDR2: MRHNA and SNTAGT. This CDR3 contains 14 residues. V was trimmed by 3 bases and J by 5 bases, leaving 13 bases between them. CDR3 in amino acids: CASSEDLLGTEAFF. DNA of the CDR3: TGTGCCAGCAGTGAAGACCTCCTCGGGACTGAAGCTTTCTTT.

The chain combines TRBV4-3 with TRBJ2-3; weak D call: TRBD1 (5 bases). The CDR3 is 15 amino acids. CDR1 and CDR2 from the germline V gene are LGHNA and YSLEER. The ends were cut back, 0 bases at V and 2 bases at J, with 9 bases in the middle. CDR3 loop: CASSQEGAYTDTQYF. In nucleotides, the CDR3 is TGCGCCAGCAGCCAAGAAGGGGCTTACACAGATACGCAGTATTTT.

The V gene is TRBV14, the J gene TRBJ2-1; 7 bases agree with TRBD2. J was trimmed by 9 bases and V by 1 base; bases with no gene match: 12. The CDR3 extends over 16 amino acids. Germline CDR1 is SGHDN and CDR2 is FVKESK. The CDR3 nucleotides read TGTGCCAGCAGCCAAGCAGGACTAGTGGGAGGATTTGAGCAGTTCTTC. This gives the protein CASSQAGLVGGFEQFF.

V usage is TRBV7-9 and J usage is TRBJ2-7, with D possibly being TRBD2 (6 bases). Trimming cost V 1 base and J 4 bases, with 14 bases left between them. This CDR3 comprises 15 residues. Germline V gene sequence: CDR1 SEHNR, CDR2 FQNEAQ (reference sequence). CDR3 residues: CASSLGVTAGYEQYF. The DNA for the CDR3 is TGTGCCAGCAGCTTAGGAGTGACAGCGGGTTACGAGCAGTACTTC.

The chain carries TRBV7-9 and TRBJ1-3, with TRBD1 as a possible D gene (5 bases). V lost 5 bases and J lost 0, with 17 bases in between. This CDR3 region has 17 residues. The V gene's germline CDR1 is SEHNR and CDR2 FQNEAQ (reference sequence). DNA of the CDR3: TGTGCCAGCAGCGGACGACCGCTGACAGACTCTGGAAACACCATATATTTT. Protein: CASSGRPLTDSGNTIYF.

This clone is a singleton in its sample. This sequence joins TRBV10-3 and TRBJ2-1; 14 bases are a match to TRBD2. CDR1 and CDR2 from the germline V gene are ENHRY and SYGVKD. V shed 6 bases and J 6 bases; nucleotides not matched to a gene: 10. The CDR3 covers 17 residues. In DNA form, the CDR3 reads TGTGCCATCAGCACACCGGGACTAGCGGGAGAGGGCAATGAGCAGTTCTTC. Protein sequence: CAISTPGLAGEGNEQFF.

The chain has TRBV5-6 and TRBJ2-7, with D possibly being TRBD1 (5 bases). The CDR3 covers 12 residues. V was trimmed by 5 bases and J by 0 bases, leaving 6 bases between them. Germline V gene data show CDR1 as SGHDT and CDR2 as YYEEEE. This chain's CDR3 is CASSDSSYEQYF. DNA of the CDR3: TGTGCCAGCAGTGACAGCTCCTACGAGCAGTACTTC.

CDR3 DNA: TGTGCCAGCAGCTCTAGGGGGGGGAACACTGAAGCTTTCTTT. This gives the protein CASSSRGGNTEAFF. The chain couples TRBV13 to TRBJ1-1; TRBD1 is a possible D gene (6 bases). This CDR3 is 14 amino acids long. CDR1 is PRHDT, CDR2 FYEKMQ, per germline (reference sequence). The V and J ends lost 4 bases and 1 base respectively, with 10 bases between them.

The CDR3 region is CASSSPSGGAVNTGELFF. For the CDR3, the DNA is TGTGCCAGCAGCTCACCTAGCGGGGGGGCCGTGAACACCGGGGAGCTGTTTTTT. The chain carries TRBV11-2 and TRBJ2-2, with TRBD2 matching over 12 bases. After removal of 4 bases from V and 1 base from J, the junction contained 7 bases not matched to a gene. The CDR3 has 18 amino acids. The germline V gene encodes CDR1 SGHAT and CDR2 FQNNGV. Variable domain in full (rest from reference TRBV11-2 and TRBJ2-2): EAGVAQSPRYKIIEKRQSVAFWCNPISGHATLYWYQQILGQGPKLLIQFQNNGVVDDSQLPKDRFSAERLKGVDSTLKIQPAKLEDSAVYLCASSSPSGGAVNTGELFFGEGSRLTVL.

This clone is a singleton in its sample. The chain uses TRBV7-6 and TRBJ2-7, with 10 bases that match TRBD2. This CDR3 has 16 amino acids. V gave up 0 bases and J gave up 6 bases; unmatched junction bases: 8. Germline CDR1 reads SGHVS; CDR2 reads FNYEAQ. CDR3 nucleotide sequence: TGTGCCAGCAGCTTAGCAGGTCTAGCGGGGGCGGTCGAGCAGTACTTC. It specifies CASSLAGLAGAVEQYF.